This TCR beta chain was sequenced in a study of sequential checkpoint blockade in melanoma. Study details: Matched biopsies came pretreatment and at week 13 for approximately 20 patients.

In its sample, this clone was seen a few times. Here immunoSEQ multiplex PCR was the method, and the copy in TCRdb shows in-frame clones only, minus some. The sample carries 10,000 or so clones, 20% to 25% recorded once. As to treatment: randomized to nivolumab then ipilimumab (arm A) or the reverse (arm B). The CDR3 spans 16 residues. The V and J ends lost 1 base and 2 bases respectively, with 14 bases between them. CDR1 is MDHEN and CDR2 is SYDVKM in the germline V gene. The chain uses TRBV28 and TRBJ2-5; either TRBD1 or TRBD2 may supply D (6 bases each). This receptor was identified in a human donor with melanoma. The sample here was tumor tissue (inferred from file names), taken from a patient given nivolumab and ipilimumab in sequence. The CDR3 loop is CASSLLGGTRQETQYF. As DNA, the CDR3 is TGTGCCAGCAGTTTATTAGGCGGGACACGTCAAGAGACCCAGTACTTC. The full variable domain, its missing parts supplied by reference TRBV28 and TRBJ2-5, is DVKVTQSSRYLVKRTGEKVFLECVQDMDHENMFWYRQDPGLGLRLIYFSYDVKMKEKGDIPEGYSVSREKKERFSLILESASTNQTSMYLCASSLLGGTRQETQYFGPGTRLLVL.